The sequence of this T cell receptor (beta chain) was determined in a study of blood T cells in healthy people across ages. For the second PCR, which ran for 7 to 11 cycles, a sample-barcoded 5' primer and a J-beta primer mix were used. Any given sample supplied a minimum of 3 million CDR3-containing paired-end reads. TCRdb reanalysed the 5' RACE reads using MiXCR and keeps one entry per CDR3 protein. This repertoire shows around 620,000 distinct CDR3 sequences, roughly 29% found once; its top ten account for approximately 18%. This CDR3 contains 13 residues. With 0 bases removed from V and 8 bases from J, the gap between germline ends came to 13 bases. Germline V CDR1 and CDR2: DFQATT, SNEGSKA (reference sequence).

The gene calls are TRBV20-1 and TRBJ1-2; D not certain. Material for sequencing was blood. The origin of this receptor is a woman aged 65 to 85 in good health. Here the CDR3 reads CSARDLAFGGYTF. CDR3 coding DNA: TGCAGTGCTAGAGATCTTGCCTTCGGAGGCTACACCTTC.